Given below is one T cell receptor (beta chain) in context. This sample is drawn from a study of blood T cell repertoires in COVID-19. The CDR3 is 14 amino acids. Trimming cost V 8 bases and J 3 bases; bases outside gene matches: 4. Per the germline V gene, CDR1 is SNHLY and CDR2 is FYNNEI. Profiled with immunoSEQ multiplex PCR; TCRdb holds only in-frame clones, not every one. The sample carries 200,000 to 250,000 clones, 84% recorded once. The chain is built from TRBV2 and TRBJ2-6; 7 nucleotides match TRBD2. Sequencing was performed on peripheral blood. The TCR was taken from a man aged 50 to 60 with active or convalescent COVID-19. The chain's CDR3 is CASGSGVGANVLTF. DNA for the CDR3: TGTGCCAGCGGAAGCGGGGTTGGGGCCAACGTCCTGACTTTC. Together with reference TRBV2 and TRBJ2-6, the CDR3 gives the full variable domain: EPEVTQTPSHQVTQMGQEVILRCVPISNHLYFYWYRQILGQKVEFLVSFYNNEISEKSEIFDDQFSVERPDGSNFTLKIRSTKLEDSAMYFCASGSGVGANVLTFGAGSRLTVL.